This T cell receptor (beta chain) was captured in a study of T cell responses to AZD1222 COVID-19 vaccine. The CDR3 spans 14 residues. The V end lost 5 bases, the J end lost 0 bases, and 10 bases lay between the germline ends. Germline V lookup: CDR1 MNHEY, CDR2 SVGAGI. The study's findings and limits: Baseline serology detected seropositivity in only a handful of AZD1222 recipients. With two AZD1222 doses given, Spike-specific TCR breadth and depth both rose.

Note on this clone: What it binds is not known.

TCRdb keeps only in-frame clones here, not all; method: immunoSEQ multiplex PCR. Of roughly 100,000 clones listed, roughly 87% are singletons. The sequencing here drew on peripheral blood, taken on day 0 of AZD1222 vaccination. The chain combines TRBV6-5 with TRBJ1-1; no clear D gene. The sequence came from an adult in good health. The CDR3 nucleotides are TGTGCCAGCAGTCCCCGGAGCTTGAACACTGAAGCTTTCTTT. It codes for CASSPRSLNTEAFF.